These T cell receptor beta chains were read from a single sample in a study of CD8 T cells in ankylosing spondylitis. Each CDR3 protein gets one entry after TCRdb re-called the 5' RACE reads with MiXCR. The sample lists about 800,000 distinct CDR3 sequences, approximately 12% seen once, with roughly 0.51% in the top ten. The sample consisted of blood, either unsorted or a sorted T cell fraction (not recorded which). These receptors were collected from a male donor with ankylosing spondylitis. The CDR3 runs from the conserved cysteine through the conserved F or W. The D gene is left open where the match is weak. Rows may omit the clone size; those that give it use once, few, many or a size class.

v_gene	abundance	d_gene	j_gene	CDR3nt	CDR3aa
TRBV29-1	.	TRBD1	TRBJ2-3	TGCAGCGTTGAGGGGACGGGGACAGGGGGCACAGATACGCAGTATTTT	CSVEGTGTGGTDTQYF
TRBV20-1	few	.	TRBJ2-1	TGCAGTGCTAGAGAGCGGCAAACTGAGAACGCTAGGGGCCCCAATGAGCAGTTCTTC	CSARERQTENARGPNEQFF
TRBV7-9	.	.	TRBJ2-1	TGTGCCAGCAGCGCCACATACTTCGAGCAGTTCTTC	CASSATYFEQFF
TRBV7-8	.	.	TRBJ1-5	TGTGCCAGCAGCCGGGGGTGGGGGAGCAATCAGCCCCAGCATTTT	CASSRGWGSNQPQHF
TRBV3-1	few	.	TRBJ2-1	TGTGCCAGCAGCCAACGAGTCGGTGAGCAGTTCTTC	CASSQRVGEQFF
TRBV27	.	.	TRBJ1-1	TGTGCCAGCAGTTTTTCTGGCAGGGATGCTTTCTTT	CASSFSGRDAFF
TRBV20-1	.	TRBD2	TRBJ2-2	TGCAGTGCTAGCGAGCCCGTCGAGCGGGGGGAGGGATATAACACCGGGGAGCTGTTTTTT	CSASEPVERGEGYNTGELFF
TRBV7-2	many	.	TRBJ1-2	TGTGCCAGCAGCCCAGGGACCCGATGGGGCTACACCTTC	CASSPGTRWGYTF
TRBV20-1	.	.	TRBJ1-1	TGCAGTGCAACCAGTGATGCGGACACTGAAGCTTTCTTT	CSATSDADTEAFF
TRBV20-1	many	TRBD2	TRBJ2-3	TGCAGTGCCCCGACTAGCGGGAGTACGGATACGCAGTATTTT	CSAPTSGSTDTQYF
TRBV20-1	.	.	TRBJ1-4	TGCAGTGCCTCGGGGGCAGGGCGACTGGAAAAACTGTTTTTT	CSASGAGRLEKLFF
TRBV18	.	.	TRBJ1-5	TGTGCCAGCTCCGACAGCCTCAATCAGCCCCAGCATTTT	CASSDSLNQPQHF
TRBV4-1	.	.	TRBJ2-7	TGCGCCAGCAGCCAACCGGACAATCCCTACGAGCAGTACTTC	CASSQPDNPYEQYF
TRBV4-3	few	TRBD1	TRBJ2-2	TGCGCCAGCAGCCAAGACCAGGGCAGGGGGCTGACCGGGGAGCTGTTTTTT	CASSQDQGRGLTGELFF
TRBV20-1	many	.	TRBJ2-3	TGCAGTGTCCTAGAGTGGAATACGCAGTATTTT	CSVLEWNTQYF
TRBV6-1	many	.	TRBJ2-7	TGTGCCAGCAGCTCCCACTCCAGTGGTTATGAGGAGCAGTACTTC	CASSSHSSGYEEQYF
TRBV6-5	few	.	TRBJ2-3	TGTGCCAGCAGTTACTCTGAGGTGGATACGCAGTATTTT	CASSYSEVDTQYF
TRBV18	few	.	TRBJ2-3	TGTGCCAGCTCACCAGGGGCCGAAGATACGCAGTATTTT	CASSPGAEDTQYF
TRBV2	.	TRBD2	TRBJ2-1	TGTGCCAGCAGTGAAGCGGGCCTAGCGGGGGGGCGGTTCTTC	CASSEAGLAGGRFF
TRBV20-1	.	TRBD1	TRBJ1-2	TGCAGTGCTAGGGGGACAGTGGGAGGGTATGGCTACACCTTC	CSARGTVGGYGYTF
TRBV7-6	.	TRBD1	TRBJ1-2	TGTGCCAGCAGCCTTGGGACAGGGATCGCTAACTATGGCTACACCTTC	CASSLGTGIANYGYTF
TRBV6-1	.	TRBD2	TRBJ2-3	TGTGCCAGCAGGGCTAGCGGAGGGGACACAGATACGCAGTATTTT	CASRASGGDTDTQYF
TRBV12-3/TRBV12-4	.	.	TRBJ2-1	TGTGCCAGCAGACCCAAAGTACAAACTGAGCAGTTCTTC	CASRPKVQTEQFF
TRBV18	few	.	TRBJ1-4	TGTGCCAGCTCACCAACCTCTGTACAGGCTGCGGAAAAACTGTTTTTT	CASSPTSVQAAEKLFF
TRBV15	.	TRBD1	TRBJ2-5	TGTGCCACCAGCAGAGATATGGGACAGGGGGTTGGAGAGACCCAGTACTTC	CATSRDMGQGVGETQYF
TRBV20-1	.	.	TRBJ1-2	TGCAGTGCGACGGACGTGGGCTACACCTTC	CSATDVGYTF
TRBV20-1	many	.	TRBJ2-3	TGCAGTGATACTGACAGCACAGATACGCAGTATTTT	CSDTDSTDTQYF
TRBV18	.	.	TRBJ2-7	TGTGCCAGCTCACCATCTCGGGGATCCGGGGTCGAGCAGTACTTC	CASSPSRGSGVEQYF
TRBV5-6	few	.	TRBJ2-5	TGTGCCAGCAGCTTTCAAGTGACCCAATTAATAGAGACCCAGTACTTC	CASSFQVTQLIETQYF
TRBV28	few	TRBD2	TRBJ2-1	TGTGCCAGCAGGACAGCCGGGACTAGCGGGGACAATGAGCAGTTCTTC	CASRTAGTSGDNEQFF
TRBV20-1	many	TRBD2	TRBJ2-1	TGCAGTGCTAGAGTCCCTAGCGGCGACAATGAGCAGTTCTTC	CSARVPSGDNEQFF